This T cell receptor beta chain was obtained from a study of cytomegalovirus exposure and HLA in healthy donors. Study outcomes and limitations: HLA alleles showed associations with fewer than 20,000 TCR beta sequences in a later analysis, at a 0.05 false discovery rate.

60 Vbeta and 13 Jbeta primers were used in PCR. Sequencing used immunoSEQ multiplex PCR; TCRdb keeps in-frame clones, though not all of them. The sample lists over 95,000 clones, 76% seen once, with approximately 2% in the top ten. Per germline, CDR1 SGHTA and CDR2 FQGNSA. The V gene lost 1 base and the J gene lost 1 base, with 6 bases spanning the gap. CDR3 length: 14 residues. The sample holds a few counts of this clone. Its cognate antigen is unknown. The chain recombines TRBV7-2 with TRBJ2-3; D is perhaps TRBD1 (6 bases). Sequencing was performed on PBMCs. The sequence came from a man aged 35 to 55 in good health and CMV-seronegative. The CDR3 DNA follows: TGTGCCAGCAGCTTAGACAGGGGCACAGATACGCAGTATTTT. This codes for CASSLDRGTDTQYF.